This T cell receptor beta chain was captured by sequencing in a study of STAT5B mutations in CD4+ large granular lymphocyte leukemia. Study-level results: Compared with healthy controls (2/35), patient top clones favored TRBV06 (8/27). No patients shared main leukemic clonotypes, though around 27% appeared at low frequency elsewhere.

CDR3 length equals 12 residues. Deletions cut 3 bases from V and 4 bases from J, with 4 bases between. Per germline, CDR1 SNHLY and CDR2 FYNNEI. As regards this clone: Antigen specificity is unknown.

Profiling relied on immunoSEQ multiplex PCR, and the TCRdb table lists in-frame clones only, not all of them. The sample holds around 8,900 clones, approximately 89% seen once. This chain connects TRBV2 to TRBJ1-3; the D is unclear. The sample was PBMCs. The receptor was isolated from a woman aged 70 to 79 with CD4+ T-cell large granular lymphocyte leukemia. DNA for the CDR3: TGTGCCAGCAGTGACCAAGGAAACACCATATATTTT. This encodes CASSDQGNTIYF.